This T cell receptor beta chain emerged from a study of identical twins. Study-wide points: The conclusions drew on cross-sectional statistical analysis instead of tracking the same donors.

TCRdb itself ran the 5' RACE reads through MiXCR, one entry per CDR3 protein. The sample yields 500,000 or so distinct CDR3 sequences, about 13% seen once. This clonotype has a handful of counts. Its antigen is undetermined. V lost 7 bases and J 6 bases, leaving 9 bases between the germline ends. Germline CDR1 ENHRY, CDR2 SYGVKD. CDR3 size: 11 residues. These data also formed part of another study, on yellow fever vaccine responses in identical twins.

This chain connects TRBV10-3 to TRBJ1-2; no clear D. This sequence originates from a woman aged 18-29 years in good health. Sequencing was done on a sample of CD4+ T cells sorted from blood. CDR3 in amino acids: CAIMWLNGYTF. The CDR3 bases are TGTGCCATCATGTGGTTGAATGGCTACACCTTC.